This entry lists 30 T cell receptor beta chains sequenced from one sample in a study of cytomegalovirus exposure and HLA in healthy donors (TCRdb year 2017). Libraries came from the immunoSEQ multiplex PCR assay. A mixture of 60 forward primers for TCR Vbeta segments and 13 reverse primers for TCR Jbeta segments was used in the multiplex PCR. TCRdb retrieved this table from immuneACCESS and kept in-frame rearrangements only. Not all clones are present; in checked studies, unresolved V genes account for under half, and no reason is known for the remainder. Present in this sample are approximately 270,000 clones, about four fifths of which were seen just once. Roughly 0.3% of the sample lies in the top ten. The sequencing sample was made of PBMCs. The receptors shown here come from a girl aged 2 to 9 in good health and CMV-seronegative.

The chain links TRBV19 to TRBJ1-1; D is possibly TRBD1 (6 bases). Trimming took off 5 bases at V and 1 base at J, with 17 bases between the two ends. The CDR3 totals 16 residues. Germline values: CDR1 LNHDA, CDR2 SQIVND (reference sequence). CDR3: CASSPWGGRGNTEAFF. CDR3 nucleotide sequence: TGTGCCAGTAGTCCCTGGGGGGGCCGAGGGAACACTGAAGCTTTCTTT.

In regard to this clone: Mismatch with germline at one junction end may stem from a read error. The rearrangement joins TRBV7-9 to TRBJ2-1; TRBD2 matches 15 bases. The CDR3 is made up of 17 amino acids. Per the germline V gene, CDR1 is SEHNR and CDR2 is FQNEAQ (reference sequence). The chain's CDR3 is CSSSSGTSGRPSNEQFF. The CDR3 bases are TGTTCCAGCAGCTCGGGGACTAGCGGGAGGCCCTCCAATGAGCAGTTCTTC.

The chain employs TRBV5-4 and TRBJ2-7, with 7 bases aligning to TRBD2. V gave up 4 bases and J gave up 2 bases; unmatched junction bases: 3. CDR3 length: 13 amino acids. CDR1 is SGHNT and CDR2 is YYREEE in the germline V gene (reference sequence). The CDR3 DNA follows: TGTGCCAGCAGCAACGGACTAGCCTACGAGCAGTACTTC. Its protein product is CASSNGLAYEQYF.

The chain is built from TRBV18 and TRBJ2-3; D may be TRBD2 (6 bases). Germline values: CDR1 KGHSH, CDR2 LQKENI. V dropped 3 bases and J dropped 0 bases, with 10 bases sitting between them. The CDR3 runs to 15 residues. The CDR3 region is CASSPSGSSTDTQYF. CDR3 sequence (DNA): TGTGCCAGCTCACCTAGCGGTTCTAGCACAGATACGCAGTATTTT.

The chain has TRBV27 and TRBJ2-5; D may be TRBD1 (6 bases). The CDR3 is 14 amino acids. Germline CDR1 reads MNHEY; CDR2 reads SMNVEV (reference sequence). V lost 5 bases and J lost 4, with 14 bases in between. The CDR3 region is CASSPYRVGETQYF. As DNA, the CDR3 is TGTGCCAGCAGTCCATACAGGGTAGGAGAGACCCAGTACTTC.

Turning to this clone: Different DNA sequences within this sample yield the same CDR3. The J gene is TRBJ1-5, the V gene TRBV19; no clear D gene. The V and J ends lost 3 bases and 5 bases respectively, with 5 bases between them. There are 12 residues in the CDR3. The germline CDR1 and CDR2 sequences are LNHDA and SQIVND (reference sequence). CDR3 amino acids: CASSIGDQPQHF. Written as DNA, the CDR3 is TGTGCCAGTAGTATCGGAGATCAGCCCCAGCATTTT.

As DNA, the CDR3 is TGCAGCGTTCGGTCGGGGGTGAAGGCTTTCTTT. This translates into CSVRSGVKAFF. The V and J genes are TRBV29-1 and TRBJ1-1, with D possibly TRBD1 on 5 matching bases. The CDR3 length is 11 residues. With 5 bases removed from V and 11 bases from J, the gap between germline ends came to 15 bases. The germline gives CDR1 SQVTM, CDR2 ANQGSEA.

This clone was detected once. The chain couples TRBV19 to TRBJ1-2; 9 nucleotides line up with TRBD1. The CDR3 totals 16 residues. Trimming took 6 bases from V and 4 from J; bases not matched to a gene: 12. The germline V gene has CDR1 LNHDA and CDR2 SQIVND (reference sequence). DNA for the CDR3: TGTGCCAGTAGCCTCTCGACAGGGGGAGATATCTATGGCTACACCTTC. It encodes CASSLSTGGDIYGYTF.

V usage is TRBV27 and J usage is TRBJ1-6; D remains unclear. The V gene's germline CDR1 is MNHEY and CDR2 SMNVEV (reference sequence). With 6 bases removed from V and 8 bases from J, the gap between germline ends came to 20 bases. CDR3 length: 16 amino acids. The CDR3 spells CASSLVFVAKDSPLHF. In DNA, the CDR3 is TGTGCCAGCAGCCTCGTTTTCGTAGCCAAGGATTCACCCCTCCACTTT.

The V gene is TRBV14, the J gene TRBJ1-2, with TRBD1 identical over 9 bases. J gave up 2 bases and V 1 base, and 8 bases lay outside the gene matches. CDR1 SGHDN and CDR2 FVKESK come from the germline V gene. This CDR3 comprises 17 residues. The CDR3 spells CASSQAPPGQGNYGYTF. DNA of the CDR3: TGTGCCAGCAGCCAAGCCCCCCCGGGACAGGGAAACTATGGCTACACCTTC.

J is TRBJ2-7 and V is TRBV20-1; no definite D call. Between the trimmed V and J ends, which lost 3 bases and 5 bases, there was a span of 8 bases. This CDR3 comprises 11 residues. Germline assignment: CDR1 DFQATT and CDR2 SNEGSKA (reference sequence). Here the CDR3 reads CSASNSHEQYF. The CDR3 DNA follows: TGCAGTGCTAGTAATAGCCACGAGCAGTACTTC.

The J gene is TRBJ2-7, the V gene TRBV28; 8 bases are shared with TRBD1. With 5 bases clipped from V and 2 bases from J, the junction kept 5 bases outside the gene matches. CDR3 length: 14 residues. Germline V gene lookup returns CDR1 MDHEN and CDR2 SYDVKM. The CDR3 sequence: CASSPRTGPYEQYF. The CDR3 DNA reads as TGTGCCAGCAGTCCAAGGACAGGGCCCTACGAGCAGTACTTC.

The rearrangement joins TRBV7-3 to TRBJ1-3; a weak D match, TRBD1 (6 bases). The CDR3 extends over 15 amino acids. Deletions cut 3 bases from V and 2 bases from J, with 11 bases between. Germline loops: CDR1 SGHTA, CDR2 FQGTGA. CDR3 bases: TGTGCCAGCAGCTTCAAGAAGGGGGCTGGAAACACCATATATTTT. Translating gives CASSFKKGAGNTIYF.

The chain combines TRBV18 with TRBJ1-1; D ambiguous. V lost 3 bases and J lost 1, with 18 bases in between. The germline V gene has CDR1 KGHSH and CDR2 LQKENI. This CDR3 contains 17 residues. CDR3 sequence reads: CASSPSEAGSGNTEAFF. In DNA form, the CDR3 reads TGTGCCAGCTCACCTTCGGAGGCGGGGTCCGGGAACACTGAAGCTTTCTTT.

The CDR3 loop reads CASSLDSIEAFF. As DNA, the CDR3 is TGCGCCAGCAGCTTGGACTCGATTGAAGCTTTCTTT. The chain combines TRBV5-1 with TRBJ1-1; no clear D. The germline V and J ends were trimmed by 0 bases and 7 bases, with 7 bases remaining between them. From germline, CDR1 is SGHRS and CDR2 YFSETQ. CDR3 size: 12 residues.

This sequence joins TRBV5-1 and TRBJ2-3, with unresolved D. Trimming stripped 0 bases from V and 2 bases from J, with 7 bases between. Germline CDR1 SGHRS, CDR2 YFSETQ. The CDR3 has 14 amino acids. The CDR3 DNA reads as TGCGCCAGCAGCTTGGATCAGAACACAGATACGCAGTATTTT. Translated, it gives CASSLDQNTDTQYF.

V gene TRBV7-6 combines with J gene TRBJ2-1; no clear D. CDR3 length: 15 amino acids. The ends were cut back, 4 bases at V and 0 bases at J, with 10 bases in the middle. CDR1 SGHVS and CDR2 FNYEAQ come from the germline V gene. For the CDR3, the DNA is TGTGCCAGCAGCTCAGCTTTGAGCTCCTACAATGAGCAGTTCTTC. This sequence encodes CASSSALSSYNEQFF. Supplemented by reference TRBV7-6 and TRBJ2-1, the full variable domain reads GAGVSQSPRYKVTKRGQDVALRCDPISGHVSLYWYRQALGQGPEFLTYFNYEAQQDKSGLPNDRFSAERPEGSISTLTIQRTEQRDSAMYRCASSSALSSYNEQFFGPGTRLTVL.

The V gene is TRBV6-4, the J gene TRBJ2-1, with TRBD1 identical over 9 bases. The V segment lost 7 bases and the J segment 4 bases; nucleotides outside the gene matches: 14. Germline V gene lookup returns CDR1 MRHNA and CDR2 SNTAGT. The CDR3 loop spans 17 amino acids. CDR3 in DNA: TGTGCCAGCACCACAACGAGGGGGACAGGGCATTACAATGAGCAGTTCTTC. Amino acid sequence: CASTTTRGTGHYNEQFF.

This chain uses TRBV5-6 with TRBJ2-3; no clear D gene. V gave up 5 bases and J gave up 9 bases, with 16 bases separating them. Germline V gene sequence: CDR1 SGHDT, CDR2 YYEEEE. This CDR3 is 13 amino acids long. CDR3 sequence: CASSYSYRLTQYF. CDR3 bases: TGTGCCAGCAGTTACTCCTACAGATTGACGCAGTATTTT.

This clone was picked up one time. The rearrangement uses TRBV28 and TRBJ1-2; TRBD1 might be the D (5 bases). Deletions cut 6 bases from V and 5 bases from J, with 16 bases between. The CDR3 totals 14 residues. Germline V gene sequence: CDR1 MDHEN, CDR2 SYDVKM. Here the CDR3 reads CASSPSTAGYGYTF. The CDR3 coding sequence is TGTGCCAGCAGCCCCTCGACGGCAGGGTATGGCTACACCTTC.

This clone was detected ten times or more. This chain joins TRBV7-3 and TRBJ1-1, with a weak D call TRBD1 (6 bases). The germline V and J ends were trimmed by 7 bases and 5 bases, with 14 bases remaining between them. The V gene's germline CDR1 is SGHTA and CDR2 FQGTGA. There are 13 residues in the CDR3. Here the CDR3 reads CASKGGLGTEAFF. In nucleotides, the CDR3 is TGTGCCAGCAAGGGGGGGCTAGGAACTGAAGCTTTCTTT.

The chain carries TRBV28 and TRBJ2-3; the D is unclear. From germline, CDR1 is MDHEN and CDR2 SYDVKM. The CDR3 consists of 13 residues. V gave up 4 bases and J gave up 2 bases, with 7 bases separating them. Here the CDR3 reads CASSYSLTDTQYF. The CDR3, as DNA: TGTGCCAGCAGTTATTCCCTCACAGATACGCAGTATTTT.

In nucleotides, the CDR3 is TGTGCCAGCACCCCGTCAGGACTAGCGGGAGGGAGCTCCTACAATGAGCAGTTCTTC. Protein: CASTPSGLAGGSSYNEQFF. V usage is TRBV28 and J usage is TRBJ2-1; 15 nucleotides match TRBD2. The CDR3 contains 19 residues. Looked up from germline, CDR1 is MDHEN and CDR2 is SYDVKM. V lost 7 bases, J lost 0 bases, and 10 bases stayed unmatched.

Notes on this clone: This CDR3 is also generated by other DNA sequences in the sample. The chain uses TRBV28 and TRBJ2-7; 10 positions match TRBD2. V lost 5 bases and J lost 3; bases outside the gene matches: 1. The CDR3 runs 13 residues. Per the germline V gene, CDR1 is MDHEN and CDR2 is SYDVKM. The CDR3 DNA is TGTGCCAGCAGTCCTAGCGGGAGCTACGAGCAGTACTTC. It specifies CASSPSGSYEQYF.

The J gene is TRBJ1-3, the V gene TRBV5-1, with D possibly being TRBD1 (6 bases). This CDR3 contains 15 residues. The V gene's germline CDR1 is SGHRS and CDR2 YFSETQ. V was shortened by 3 bases and J by 3 bases, with 13 bases between the two germline ends. CDR3 sequence: CASSSTGTGGNTIYF. DNA for the CDR3: TGCGCCAGCAGCTCGACAGGTACCGGTGGAAACACCATATATTTT.

This sequence joins TRBV7-3 and TRBJ1-6; the D gene is possibly TRBD1 (6 bases). From germline, CDR1 is SGHTA and CDR2 FQGTGA. Trimming stripped 4 bases from V and 9 bases from J, with 16 bases between. This CDR3 has 15 amino acids. The CDR3 bases are TGTGCCAGCAGCTCCCAGGACAGCCACGGTTCACCCCTCCACTTT. Translated, it gives CASSSQDSHGSPLHF.

The CDR3 region has the DNA TGTGCCAGCAGACATAAATCTAGTCGGCAGGGGGCTGATCAGGAAAAACTGTTTTTT. Its protein is CASRHKSSRQGADQEKLFF. The chain has TRBV27 and TRBJ1-4; the match to TRBD1 covers 8 bases. The V and J ends lost 6 bases and 8 bases, in that order; junction bases with no gene match: 23. This CDR3 comprises 19 residues. Germline lookup yields CDR1 MNHEY and CDR2 SMNVEV (reference sequence).

The rearrangement uses TRBV5-1 and TRBJ2-2; D is unclear. V lost 1 base, J lost 5 bases, and 12 bases lay in between. CDR3 length: 15 residues. Germline V gene sequence: CDR1 SGHRS, CDR2 YFSETQ. Here the CDR3 reads CASSLFGVWTGELFF. The DNA of the CDR3 is TGCGCCAGCAGCTTGTTCGGAGTCTGGACCGGGGAGCTGTTTTTT.

This clone was picked up one time. In DNA form, the CDR3 reads TGTGCCATCAGTGAGGGATCTAGCGGGAGGGGATACAATGAGCAGTTCTTC. The encoded protein is CAISEGSSGRGYNEQFF. V and J are TRBV10-3 and TRBJ2-1, with TRBD2 matching 12 bases. The CDR3 extends over 17 amino acids. Looked up from germline, CDR1 is ENHRY and CDR2 is SYGVKD. Losses at the gene ends were 2 bases for V and 4 bases for J; bases not matched to a gene: 6.

This chain connects TRBV6-1 to TRBJ2-7; D ambiguous. This CDR3 is 12 amino acids long. Per the germline V gene, CDR1 is MNHNS and CDR2 is SASEGT. The ends were cut back, 7 bases at V and 3 bases at J, with 10 bases in the middle. The CDR3 DNA reads as TGTGCCAGCAATGACCCGGGCTACGAGCAGTACTTC. Translation gives CASNDPGYEQYF.